The 4 T cell receptor beta chains reported below all come from one sample, sequenced in a study of blood T cell repertoires in COVID-19. The table came from immunoSEQ multiplex PCR; TCRdb's copy has only in-frame clones and leaves some out. The sample has 300,000 to 450,000 clones, around 87% seen once; the top ten hold 1.5% to 2%. Sample: PBMCs or T cells enriched from blood (not recorded which). These receptors all come from a man between 40 and 49 years old in a cohort exposed to, infected with or recovered from COVID-19 (not recorded which).

In its sample, this clone was seen once. The rearrangement joins TRBV15 to TRBJ1-4; 11 bases align to TRBD1. This CDR3 is built from 14 residues. Germline V gene sequence: CDR1 LNHNV, CDR2 YYDKDF (reference sequence). The ends lost 3 bases at V and 7 bases at J; junction bases unmatched: 1. The CDR3 loop is CATSRDRGPEKLFF. The CDR3 bases are TGTGCCACCAGCAGGGACAGGGGGCCTGAAAAACTGTTTTTT.

Remarks on this clone: Other DNA sequences within the sample encode an identical CDR3. The chain has TRBV6-1 and TRBJ2-5; a weak D match, TRBD1 (6 bases). The CDR3 runs 14 residues. Germline V lookup: CDR1 MNHNS, CDR2 SASEGT. V lost 1 base and J lost 2, with 8 bases in between. The CDR3 bases are TGTGCCAGCAGTGAAGGGACAGCACAAGAGACCCAGTACTTC. It specifies CASSEGTAQETQYF.

In this sample, this clone turned up a few times. The genes are TRBV6-1 and TRBJ1-5, with 8 bases aligning to TRBD1. The V and J ends lost 2 bases and 6 bases, in that order; junction bases with no gene match: 3. Germline loops: CDR1 MNHNS, CDR2 SASEGT. This CDR3 is built from 14 residues. The DNA of the CDR3 is TGTGCCAGCAGTGAACTGACAGGGGCTCAGCCCCAGCATTTT. It encodes CASSELTGAQPQHF.

This clone was seen more than once but under ten times. CDR3 in DNA: TGCGCCAGCAGCCAAGAAGACAGGTTTTATGGCTACACCTTC. Protein: CASSQEDRFYGYTF. J is TRBJ1-2 and V is TRBV4-1; tentatively, D is TRBD1 (6 bases). This CDR3 comprises 14 residues. The V end was cut by 0 bases, the J end by 5 bases, with 10 bases between. The germline CDR1 and CDR2 sequences are MGHRA and YSYEKL.